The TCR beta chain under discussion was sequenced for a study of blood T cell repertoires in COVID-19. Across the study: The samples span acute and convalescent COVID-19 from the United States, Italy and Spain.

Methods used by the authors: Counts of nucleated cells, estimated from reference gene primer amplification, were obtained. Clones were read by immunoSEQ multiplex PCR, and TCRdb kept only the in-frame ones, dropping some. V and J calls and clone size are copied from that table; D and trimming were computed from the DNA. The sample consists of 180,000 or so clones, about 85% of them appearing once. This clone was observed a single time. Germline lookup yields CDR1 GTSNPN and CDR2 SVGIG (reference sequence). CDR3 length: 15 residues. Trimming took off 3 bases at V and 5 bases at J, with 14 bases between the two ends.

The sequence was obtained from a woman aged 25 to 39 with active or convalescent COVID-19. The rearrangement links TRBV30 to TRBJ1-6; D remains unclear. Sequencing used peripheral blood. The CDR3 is CAWREYHPDNSPLHF. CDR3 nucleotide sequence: TGTGCCTGGAGAGAATACCACCCAGATAATTCACCCCTCCACTTT.